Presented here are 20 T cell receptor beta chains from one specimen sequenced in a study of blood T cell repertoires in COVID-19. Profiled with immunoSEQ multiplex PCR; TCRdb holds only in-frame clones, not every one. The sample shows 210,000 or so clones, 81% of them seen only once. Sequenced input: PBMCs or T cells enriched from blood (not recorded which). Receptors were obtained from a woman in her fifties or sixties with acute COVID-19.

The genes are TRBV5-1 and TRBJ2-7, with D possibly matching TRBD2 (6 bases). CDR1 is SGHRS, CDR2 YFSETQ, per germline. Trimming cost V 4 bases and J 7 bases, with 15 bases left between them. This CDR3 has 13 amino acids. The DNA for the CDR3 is TGCGCCAGCAGCACTAGCCACACCGGGGAGCAGTACTTC. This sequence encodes CASSTSHTGEQYF. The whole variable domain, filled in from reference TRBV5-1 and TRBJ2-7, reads KAGVTQTPRYLIKTRGQQVTLSCSPISGHRSVSWYQQTPGQGLQFLFEYFSETQRNKGNFPGRFSGRQFSNSRSEMNVSTLELGDSALYLCASSTSHTGEQYFGPGTRLTVT.

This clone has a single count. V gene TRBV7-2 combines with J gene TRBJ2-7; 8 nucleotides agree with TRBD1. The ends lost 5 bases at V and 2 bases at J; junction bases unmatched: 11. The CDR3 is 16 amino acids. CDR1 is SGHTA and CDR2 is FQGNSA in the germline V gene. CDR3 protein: CASSPGTGLGAYEQYF. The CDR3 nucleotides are TGTGCCAGCAGCCCCGGGACAGGCCTAGGTGCCTACGAGCAGTACTTC.

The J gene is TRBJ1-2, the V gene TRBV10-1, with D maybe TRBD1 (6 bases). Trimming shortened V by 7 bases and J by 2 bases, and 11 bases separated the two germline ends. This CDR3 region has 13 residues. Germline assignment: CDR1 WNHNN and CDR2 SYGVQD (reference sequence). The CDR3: CASTTDRNYGYTF. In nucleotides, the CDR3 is TGCGCCAGCACGACCGACAGGAACTATGGCTACACCTTC.

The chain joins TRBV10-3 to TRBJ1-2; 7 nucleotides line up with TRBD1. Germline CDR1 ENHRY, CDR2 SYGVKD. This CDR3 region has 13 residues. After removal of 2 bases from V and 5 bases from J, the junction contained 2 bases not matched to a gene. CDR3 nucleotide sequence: TGTGCCATCAGTGAGCCGACAGGGTATGGCTACACCTTC. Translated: CAISEPTGYGYTF.

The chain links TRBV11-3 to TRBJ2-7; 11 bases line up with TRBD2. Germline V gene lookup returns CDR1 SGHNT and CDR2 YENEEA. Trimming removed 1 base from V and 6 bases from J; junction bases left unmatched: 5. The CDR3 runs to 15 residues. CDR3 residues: CASSLGGLAGGEQYF. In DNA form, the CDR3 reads TGTGCCAGCAGCTTAGGTGGACTAGCGGGCGGCGAGCAGTACTTC.

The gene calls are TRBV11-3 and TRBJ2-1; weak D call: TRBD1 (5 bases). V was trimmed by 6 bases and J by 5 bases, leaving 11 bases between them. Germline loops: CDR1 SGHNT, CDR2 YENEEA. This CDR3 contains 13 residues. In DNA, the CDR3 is TGTGCCAGCAGTCCTCAGGGAAACAATGAGCAGTTCTTC. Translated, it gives CASSPQGNNEQFF.

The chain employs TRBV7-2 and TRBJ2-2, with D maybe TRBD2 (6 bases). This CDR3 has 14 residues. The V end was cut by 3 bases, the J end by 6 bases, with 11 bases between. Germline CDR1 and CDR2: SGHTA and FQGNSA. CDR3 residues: CASSFGGIAGELFF. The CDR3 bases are TGTGCCAGCAGCTTCGGCGGGATAGCCGGGGAGCTGTTTTTT.

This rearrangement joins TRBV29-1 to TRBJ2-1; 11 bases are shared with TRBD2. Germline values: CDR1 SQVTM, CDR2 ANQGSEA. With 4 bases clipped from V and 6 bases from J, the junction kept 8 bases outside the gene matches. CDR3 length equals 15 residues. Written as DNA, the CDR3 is TGCAGCGTTGGCAGTAGCGGGAGGGCGTCCAATGAGCAGTTCTTC. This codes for CSVGSSGRASNEQFF.

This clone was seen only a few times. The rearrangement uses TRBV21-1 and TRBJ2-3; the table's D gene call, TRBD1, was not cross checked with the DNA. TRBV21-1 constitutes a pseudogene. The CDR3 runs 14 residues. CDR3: CASSTDRASDTQYF. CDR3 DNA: TGTGCCAGCAGCACGGACAGGGCCTCAGATACGCAGTATTTT.

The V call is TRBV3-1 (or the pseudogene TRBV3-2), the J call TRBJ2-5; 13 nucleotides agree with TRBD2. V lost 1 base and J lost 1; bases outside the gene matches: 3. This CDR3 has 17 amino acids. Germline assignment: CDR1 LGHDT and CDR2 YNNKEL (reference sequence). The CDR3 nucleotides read TGTGCCAGCAGCCAAGTAACTAGCGGGGGGGCCCAAGAGACCCAGTACTTC. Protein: CASSQVTSGGAQETQYF.

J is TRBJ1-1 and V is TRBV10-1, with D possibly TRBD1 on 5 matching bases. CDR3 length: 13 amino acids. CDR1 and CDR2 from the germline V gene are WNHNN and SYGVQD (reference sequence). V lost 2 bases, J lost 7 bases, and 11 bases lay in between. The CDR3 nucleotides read TGCGCCAGCAGTGAGACTGGGGCCGATGAAGCTTTCTTT. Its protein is CASSETGADEAFF.

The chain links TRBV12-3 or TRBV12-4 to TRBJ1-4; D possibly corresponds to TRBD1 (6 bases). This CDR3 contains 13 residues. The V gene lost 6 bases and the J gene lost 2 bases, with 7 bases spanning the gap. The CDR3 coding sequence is TGTGCCAGCAGCAGGGGCACTAATGAAAAACTGTTTTTT. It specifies CASSRGTNEKLFF.

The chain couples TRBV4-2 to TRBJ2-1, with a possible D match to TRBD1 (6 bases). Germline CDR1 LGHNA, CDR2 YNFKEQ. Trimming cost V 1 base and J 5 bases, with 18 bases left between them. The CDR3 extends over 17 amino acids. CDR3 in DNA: TGTGCCAGCAGCCAAGTCGGTTTGCAGGGGACGAACAATGAGCAGTTCTTC. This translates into CASSQVGLQGTNNEQFF.

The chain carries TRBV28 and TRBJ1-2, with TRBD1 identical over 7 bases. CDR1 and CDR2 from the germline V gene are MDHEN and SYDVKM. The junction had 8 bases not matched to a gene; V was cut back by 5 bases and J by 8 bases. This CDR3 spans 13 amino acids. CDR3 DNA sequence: TGTGCCAGCAGTCCTCAGGGGGAGAAAGGCTACACCTTC. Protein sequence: CASSPQGEKGYTF.

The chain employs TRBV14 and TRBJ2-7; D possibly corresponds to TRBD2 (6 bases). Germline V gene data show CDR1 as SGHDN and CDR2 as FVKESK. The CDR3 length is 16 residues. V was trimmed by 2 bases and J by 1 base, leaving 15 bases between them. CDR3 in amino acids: CASSQTGGTWSYEQYF. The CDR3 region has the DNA TGTGCCAGCAGCCAAACAGGCGGGACTTGGTCCTACGAGCAGTACTTC.

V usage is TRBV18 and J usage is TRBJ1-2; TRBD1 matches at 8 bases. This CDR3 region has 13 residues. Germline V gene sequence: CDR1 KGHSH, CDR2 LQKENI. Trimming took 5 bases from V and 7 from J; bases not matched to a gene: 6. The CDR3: CASSTADRAGYTF. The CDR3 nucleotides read TGTGCCAGCTCAACTGCGGACAGGGCTGGCTACACCTTC.

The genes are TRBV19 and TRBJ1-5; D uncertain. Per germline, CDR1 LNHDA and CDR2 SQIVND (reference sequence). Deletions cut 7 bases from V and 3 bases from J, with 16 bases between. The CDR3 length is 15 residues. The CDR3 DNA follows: TGTGCCAGTACCGATACAGAGATCGACAATCAGCCCCAGCATTTT. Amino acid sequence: CASTDTEIDNQPQHF.

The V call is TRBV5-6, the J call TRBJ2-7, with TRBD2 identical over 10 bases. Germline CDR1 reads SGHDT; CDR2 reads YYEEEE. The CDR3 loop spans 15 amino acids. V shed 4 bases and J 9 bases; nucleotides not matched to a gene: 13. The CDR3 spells CASSHGGSGRVVQYF. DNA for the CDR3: TGTGCCAGCAGCCACGGGGGGAGCGGGAGGGTCGTGCAGTACTTC. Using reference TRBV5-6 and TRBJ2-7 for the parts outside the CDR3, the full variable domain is DAGVTQSPTHLIKTRGQQVTLRCSPKSGHDTVSWYQQALGQGPQFIFQYYEEEERQRGNFPDRFSGHQFPNYSSELNVNALLLGDSALYLCASSHGGSGRVVQYFGPGTRLTVT.

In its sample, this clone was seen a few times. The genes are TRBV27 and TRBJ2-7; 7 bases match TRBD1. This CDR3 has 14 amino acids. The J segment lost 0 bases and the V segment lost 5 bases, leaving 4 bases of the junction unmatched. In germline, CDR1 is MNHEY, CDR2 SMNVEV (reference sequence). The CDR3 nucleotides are TGTGCCAGCAGTCGACAGGGTAACTCCTACGAGCAGTACTTC. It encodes CASSRQGNSYEQYF.

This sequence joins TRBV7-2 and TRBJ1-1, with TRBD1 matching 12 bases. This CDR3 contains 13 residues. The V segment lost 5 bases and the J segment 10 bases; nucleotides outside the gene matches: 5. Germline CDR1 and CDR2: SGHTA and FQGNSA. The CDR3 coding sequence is TGTGCCAGCAGCGGACCGGGACAGGGGGCAGCTTTCTTT. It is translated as CASSGPGQGAAFF.